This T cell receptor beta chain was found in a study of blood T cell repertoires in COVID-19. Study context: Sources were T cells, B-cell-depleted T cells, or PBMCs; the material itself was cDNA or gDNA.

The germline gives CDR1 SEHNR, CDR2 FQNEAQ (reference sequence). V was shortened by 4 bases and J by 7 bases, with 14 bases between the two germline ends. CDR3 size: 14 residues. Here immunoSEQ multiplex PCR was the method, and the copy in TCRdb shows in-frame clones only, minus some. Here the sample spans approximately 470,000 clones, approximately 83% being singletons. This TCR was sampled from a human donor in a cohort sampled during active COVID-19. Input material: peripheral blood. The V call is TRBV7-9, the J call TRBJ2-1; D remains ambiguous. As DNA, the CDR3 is TGTGCCAGCAGCTCTTCAACGCGGAGAAATGAGCAGTTCTTC. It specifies CASSSSTRRNEQFF.